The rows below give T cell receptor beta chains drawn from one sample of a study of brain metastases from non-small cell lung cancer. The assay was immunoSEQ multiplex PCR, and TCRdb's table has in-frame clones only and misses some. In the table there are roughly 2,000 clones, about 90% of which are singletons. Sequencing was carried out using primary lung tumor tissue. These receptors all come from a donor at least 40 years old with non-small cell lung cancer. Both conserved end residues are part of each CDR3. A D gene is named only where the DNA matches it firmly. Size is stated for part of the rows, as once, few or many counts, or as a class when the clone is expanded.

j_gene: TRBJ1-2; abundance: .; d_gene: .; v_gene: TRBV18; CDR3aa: CASSPPQGIGYTF; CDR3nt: TGTGCCAGCTCACCACCGCAGGGGATTGGCTACACCTTC
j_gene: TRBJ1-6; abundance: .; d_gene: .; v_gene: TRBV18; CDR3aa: CASSPGPVRVRNSPLHF; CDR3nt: TGTGCCAGCTCACCAGGCCCCGTGCGGGTTCGAAATTCACCCCTCCACTTT
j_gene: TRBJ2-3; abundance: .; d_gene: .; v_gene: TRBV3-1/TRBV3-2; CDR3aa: CASSQVSGTGADTQYF; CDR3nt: TGTGCCAGCAGCCAAGTTTCTGGGACCGGTGCAGATACGCAGTATTTT
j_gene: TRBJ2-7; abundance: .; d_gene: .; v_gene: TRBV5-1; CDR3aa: CASRLELGSYEQYF; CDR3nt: TGCGCCAGCAGACTAGAACTAGGATCCTACGAGCAGTACTTC
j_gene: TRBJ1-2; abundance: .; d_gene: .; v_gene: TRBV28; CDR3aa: CASRGHNYGYTF; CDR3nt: TGTGCCAGCAGAGGGCATAACTATGGCTACACCTTC
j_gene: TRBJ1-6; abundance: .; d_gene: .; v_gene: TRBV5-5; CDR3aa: CASSLEWGAPLHF; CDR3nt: TGTGCCAGCAGCTTGGAGTGGGGGGCACCCCTCCACTTT
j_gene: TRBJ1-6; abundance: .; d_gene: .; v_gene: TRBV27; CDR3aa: CASSPGRMSSYNSPLHF; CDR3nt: TGTGCCAGCAGTCCGGGACGGATGAGCTCCTATAATTCACCCCTCCACTTT
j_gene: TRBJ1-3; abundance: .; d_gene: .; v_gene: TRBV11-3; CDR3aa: CASSLNSGNTIYF; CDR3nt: TGTGCCAGCAGCTTAAATTCTGGAAACACCATATATTTT
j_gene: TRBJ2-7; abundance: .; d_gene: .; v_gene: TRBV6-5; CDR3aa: CASSPIPQGPYEQYF; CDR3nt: TGTGCCAGCAGCCCAATCCCCCAGGGCCCCTACGAGCAGTACTTC
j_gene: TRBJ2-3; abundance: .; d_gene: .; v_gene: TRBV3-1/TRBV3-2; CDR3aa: CASSLSGGNTDTQYF; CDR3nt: TGTGCCAGCAGCCTGAGTGGCGGAAACACAGATACGCAGTATTTT
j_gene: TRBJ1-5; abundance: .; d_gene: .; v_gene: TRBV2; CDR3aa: CASRTGPSNQPQHF; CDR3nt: TGTGCCAGCAGGACTGGACCTAGCAATCAGCCCCAGCATTTT
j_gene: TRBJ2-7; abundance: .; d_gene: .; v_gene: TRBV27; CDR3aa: CASSLMLGASEQYF; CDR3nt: TGTGCCAGCAGTTTAATGTTGGGGGCAAGCGAGCAGTACTTC
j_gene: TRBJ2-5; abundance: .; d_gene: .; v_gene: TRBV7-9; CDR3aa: CASSLSGMETQYF; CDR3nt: TGTGCCAGCAGCTTGTCCGGAATGGAGACCCAGTACTTC
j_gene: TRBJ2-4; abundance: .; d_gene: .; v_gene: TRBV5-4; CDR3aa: CASRPHLEENIQYF; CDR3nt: TGTGCCAGCAGACCACACCTCGAGGAAAACATTCAGTACTTC
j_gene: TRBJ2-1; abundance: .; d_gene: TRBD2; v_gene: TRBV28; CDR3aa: CASSSPSGGFDEQFF; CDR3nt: TGTGCCAGCAGTTCCCCTAGCGGGGGCTTCGATGAGCAGTTCTTC
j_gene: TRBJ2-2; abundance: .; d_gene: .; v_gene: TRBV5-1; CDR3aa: CASSLGGVAGELFF; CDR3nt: TGCGCCAGCAGCTTGGGAGGGGTAGCCGGGGAGCTGTTTTTT
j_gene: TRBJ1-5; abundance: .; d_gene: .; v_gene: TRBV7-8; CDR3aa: CASSLAIFRGGNQPQHF; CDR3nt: TGTGCCAGCAGCTTGGCCATTTTCCGCGGGGGCAATCAGCCCCAGCATTTT
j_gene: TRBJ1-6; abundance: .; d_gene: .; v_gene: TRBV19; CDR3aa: CASSIGQYNSPLHF; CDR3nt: TGTGCCAGTAGTATAGGACAATATAATTCACCCCTCCACTTT
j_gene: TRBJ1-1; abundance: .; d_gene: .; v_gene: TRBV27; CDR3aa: CASSYRVNTEAFF; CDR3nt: TGTGCCAGCAGTTACAGGGTGAACACTGAAGCTTTCTTT
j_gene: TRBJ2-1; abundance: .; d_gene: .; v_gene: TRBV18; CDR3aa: CASSRKPLGQSSYNKQFF; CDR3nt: TGTGCCAGCTCGCGAAAGCCCTTAGGTCAGAGCTCCTACAATAAGCAGTTCTTC
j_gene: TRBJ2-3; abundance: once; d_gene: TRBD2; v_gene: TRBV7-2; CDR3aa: CASSPTLAGVVDTQYF; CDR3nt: TGTGCCAGCAGCCCCACACTAGCGGGAGTCGTAGATACGCAGTATTTT
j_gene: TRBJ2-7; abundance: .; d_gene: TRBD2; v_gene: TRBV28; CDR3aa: CASSSSSGGSYEQYF; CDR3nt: TGTGCCAGCAGTTCCTCTAGCGGGGGTTCCTACGAGCAGTACTTC
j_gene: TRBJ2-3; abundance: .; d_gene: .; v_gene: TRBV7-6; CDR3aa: CASSREAGGDTQYF; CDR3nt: TGTGCCAGCAGCAGGGAAGCTGGCGGAGATACGCAGTATTTT
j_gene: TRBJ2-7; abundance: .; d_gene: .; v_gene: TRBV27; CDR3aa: CASSPQSGPYEQYF; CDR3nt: TGTGCCAGCAGTCCTCAGAGCGGCCCCTACGAGCAGTACTTC
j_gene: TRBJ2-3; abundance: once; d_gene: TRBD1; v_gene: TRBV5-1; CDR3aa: CASKVGQGTDTQYF; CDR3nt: TGCGCCAGCAAGGTTGGACAGGGCACAGATACGCAGTATTTT